What follows are 19 T cell receptor beta chains derived from one specimen sequenced in a study of blood T cells in healthy people across ages. Primers used in a second PCR of roughly 6 to 11 cycles were a sample-barcoded 5' primer and a J-beta primer mix. MiXCR, applied by TCRdb to the 5' RACE reads, yields one record per CDR3 protein. The sample holds a few hundred thousand distinct CDR3 sequences, roughly 27% seen once. What was sequenced was blood. Receptor source: a woman in her sixties or seventies in good health.

This chain joins TRBV18 and TRBJ2-1, with 8 bases that match TRBD2. Per germline, CDR1 KGHSH and CDR2 LQKENI. The CDR3 runs 15 residues. The trim removed 2 bases at V and 5 bases at J, leaving 5 bases unmatched. The CDR3 spells CASSPTGGKNNEQFF. The CDR3, as DNA: TGTGCCAGCTCACCAACGGGAGGGAAAAACAATGAGCAGTTCTTC.

The J gene is TRBJ2-5, the V gene TRBV28; TRBD2 aligns across 11 bases. The J call may be mistaken, given a closer DNA end match to TRBJ2-7. The CDR3 consists of 14 residues. CDR1 is MDHEN and CDR2 is SYDVKM in the germline V gene. The CDR3 is CASLGTSGDYEQYF. CDR3 nucleotides: TGTGCCAGCCTCGGGACTAGCGGAGATTACGAGCAGTACTTC.

This clonotype occurred many times. The chain has TRBV4-1 and TRBJ2-6; no clear D. CDR1 is MGHRA, CDR2 YSYEKL, per germline. The CDR3 spans 19 residues. V was clipped by 6 bases and J by 0 bases, with 21 bases between them. CDR3 DNA: TGCGCCAGCAGACCGACCTCAACCGACGGATACTCTGGGGCCAACGTCCTGACTTTC. As protein: CASRPTSTDGYSGANVLTF.

This sequence joins TRBV14 and TRBJ2-5, with unresolved D. The germline V and J ends were trimmed by 1 base and 7 bases, with 10 bases remaining between them. Germline CDR1 and CDR2: SGHDN and FVKESK. This CDR3 comprises 13 residues. CDR3 DNA: TGTGCCAGCAGCCAAGTAACAAGGGCGACCCAGTACTTC. Protein: CASSQVTRATQYF.

The V gene is TRBV3-1, the J gene TRBJ2-7; 7 bases agree with TRBD2. The CDR3 extends over 14 amino acids. The germline V gene encodes CDR1 LGHDT and CDR2 YNNKEL (reference sequence). V lost 9 bases, J lost 0 bases, and 8 bases stayed unmatched. CDR3 protein: CASGWRESSYEQYF. The CDR3 nucleotides are TGTGCCAGTGGGTGGCGGGAGAGCTCCTACGAGCAGTACTTC.

The chain couples TRBV7-3 to TRBJ2-3; D possibly corresponds to TRBD2 (6 bases). The CDR3 sequence is 15 residues long. Germline V lookup: CDR1 SGHTA, CDR2 FQGTGA. The V end was cut by 5 bases, the J end by 0 bases, with 12 bases between. CDR3 sequence reads: CASSRGSSSTDTQYF. The CDR3 DNA sequence: TGTGCCAGCAGCCGGGGGTCTTCCAGCACAGATACGCAGTATTTT.

The chain uses TRBV29-1 and TRBJ2-5, with 12 positions matching TRBD2. Judging by the DNA end, TRBJ2-1 fits better; the J call may be wrong. The CDR3 loop spans 14 amino acids. Germline-derived CDR1 and CDR2 are SQVTM and ANQGSEA. The CDR3, as DNA: TGCAGCGTTGGGTTAGGTCTAGCGGGAGGGGAGCAGTTCTTC. Protein: CSVGLGLAGGEQFF.

This chain connects TRBV25-1 to TRBJ1-4; no clear D gene. This CDR3 has 14 amino acids. The V gene's germline CDR1 is MGHDK and CDR2 SYGVNS. Trimming shortened V by 9 bases and J by 0 bases, and 11 bases separated the two germline ends. CDR3: CASKEPTTNEKLFF. The DNA for the CDR3 is TGTGCCAGTAAAGAACCTACAACTAATGAAAAACTGTTTTTT.

The rearrangement joins TRBV15 to TRBJ1-4; D might be TRBD1 (6 bases). CDR1 and CDR2 from the germline V gene are LNHNV and YYDKDF (reference sequence). The CDR3 covers 15 residues. Trimming pared 6 bases from V and 0 bases from J, leaving 11 bases between. As DNA, the CDR3 is TGTGCCACCAGGGGACATTCCGCAACTAATGAAAAACTGTTTTTT. Amino acid sequence: CATRGHSATNEKLFF. Complete variable domain (other parts from reference TRBV15 and TRBJ1-4): DAMVIQNPRYQVTQFGKPVTLSCSQTLNHNVMYWYQQKSSQAPKLLFHYYDKDFNNEADTPDNFQSRRPNTSFCFLDIRSPGLGDTAMYLCATRGHSATNEKLFFGSGTQLSVL.

The genes are TRBV12-3 or TRBV12-4 and TRBJ2-5; D may be TRBD2 (5 bases). The V and J ends lost 1 base and 9 bases respectively, with 12 bases between them. The CDR3 extends over 13 amino acids. CDR3 loop: CASSLDLRGAQYF. Here the CDR3 DNA reads TGTGCCAGCAGTTTAGACTTACGGGGAGCCCAGTACTTC.

The chain is built from TRBV9 and TRBJ2-2; D not certain. Looked up from germline, CDR1 is SGDLS and CDR2 is YYNGEE. The CDR3 contains 16 residues. V was clipped by 1 base and J by 2 bases, with 12 bases between them. The CDR3 sequence: CASSVTLSINTGELFF. The CDR3 nucleotides are TGTGCCAGCAGCGTAACCCTTTCCATTAACACCGGGGAGCTGTTTTTT. Together with reference TRBV9 and TRBJ2-2, the CDR3 gives the full variable domain: DSGVTQTPKHLITATGQRVTLRCSPRSGDLSVYWYQQSLDQGLQFLIQYYNGEERAKGNILERFSAQQFPDLHSELNLSSLELGDSALYFCASSVTLSINTGELFFGEGSRLTVL.

The V gene is TRBV6-2 or TRBV6-3, the J gene TRBJ2-7; TRBD2 might be the D (5 bases). CDR1 is MNHEY and CDR2 is SVGEGT in the germline V gene. CDR3 length: 13 amino acids. With 6 bases removed from V and 9 bases from J, the gap between germline ends came to 18 bases. The chain's CDR3 is CASSPTTISTQYF. The CDR3 DNA reads TGTGCCAGCAGCCCAACGACTATCTCGACGCAGTACTTC.

This chain links TRBV12-3 or TRBV12-4 with TRBJ2-5; possibly TRBD2 for D (6 bases). The CDR3 contains 18 residues. V was pared by 3 bases and J by 2 bases, with 22 bases between. The CDR3 nucleotides are TGTGCCAGCAGTTTTCCGGGGGTCGGAGGAGACACACAAGAGACCCAGTACTTC. It yields the protein CASSFPGVGGDTQETQYF.

The V gene is TRBV20-1, the J gene TRBJ2-7; 9 bases are a match to TRBD2. The CDR3 has 13 amino acids. The germline gives CDR1 DFQATT, CDR2 SNEGSKA (reference sequence). The ends lost 2 bases at V and 5 bases at J; junction bases unmatched: 4. This chain's CDR3 is CSARLAGSNEQYF. The CDR3 DNA follows: TGCAGTGCTAGACTAGCGGGATCCAACGAGCAGTACTTC.

DNA for the CDR3: TGTGCCAGCAGTAAGGACGTAAGCTCCTACGAGCAGTACTTC. Protein product: CASSKDVSSYEQYF. The chain links TRBV6-6 to TRBJ2-7; D is uncertain. V shed 5 bases and J shed 0 bases, with 11 bases lying between them. This CDR3 has 14 residues. Germline V gene lookup returns CDR1 MNHNY and CDR2 SVGAGI (reference sequence).

The V and J genes are TRBV5-1 and TRBJ2-3; D might be TRBD2 (5 bases). This CDR3 comprises 16 residues. The germline CDR1 and CDR2 sequences are SGHRS and YFSETQ. V lost 1 base, J lost 6 bases, and 18 bases lay in between. The CDR3 DNA is TGCGCCAGCAGCTTGAAGTGGGAGACGACGGTGGATACGCAGTATTTT. Amino acids: CASSLKWETTVDTQYF.

This chain links TRBV4-3 with TRBJ2-1; no firm D call. Germline V gives CDR1 LGHNA, CDR2 YSLEER. Deletions cut 0 bases from V and 8 bases from J, with 8 bases between. This CDR3 region has 13 residues. CDR3 loop: CASSQDARDEQFF. In nucleotides, the CDR3 is TGCGCCAGCAGCCAAGACGCTAGGGATGAGCAGTTCTTC.

In its sample, this clonotype was seen many times. V usage is TRBV28 and J usage is TRBJ2-7, with D perhaps TRBD1 (7 bases). This CDR3 is built from 15 residues. Trimming took 7 bases from V and 2 from J, leaving 18 bases between them. Germline CDR1 MDHEN, CDR2 SYDVKM. The CDR3 nucleotides read TGTGCCAGCATTTCCCCGGCCAGGGGGGCCTACGAGCAGTACTTC. Translated: CASISPARGAYEQYF. The full variable domain, completed using reference TRBV28 and TRBJ2-7, is DVKVTQSSRYLVKRTGEKVFLECVQDMDHENMFWYRQDPGLGLRLIYFSYDVKMKEKGDIPEGYSVSREKKERFSLILESASTNQTSMYLCASISPARGAYEQYFGPGTRLTVT.

A few counts support this clonotype. The chain combines TRBV5-1 with TRBJ2-7; a possible D gene is TRBD1 (6 bases). This CDR3 comprises 14 residues. Trimming stripped 0 bases from V and 5 bases from J, with 12 bases between. In germline, CDR1 is SGHRS, CDR2 YFSETQ. The CDR3 here is CASSLAGTSNEQYF. The CDR3 DNA reads TGCGCCAGCAGCTTGGCCGGGACATCGAACGAGCAGTACTTC.